Shown below are 3 T cell receptor beta chains from a single sample sequenced in a study of blood T cell repertoires in COVID-19. The assay was immunoSEQ multiplex PCR, and TCRdb's table has in-frame clones only and misses some. Seen here are about 18,000 clones, about 91% observed once, and the top ten hold about 5%. Specimen: PBMCs or T cells enriched from blood (not recorded which). These receptors were obtained from a woman in her twenties or thirties who had recovered from COVID-19.

The chain is built from TRBV28 and TRBJ1-2; D is possibly TRBD1 (6 bases). Germline loops: CDR1 MDHEN, CDR2 SYDVKM. This CDR3 is built from 14 residues. V gave up 6 bases and J gave up 5 bases, with 16 bases separating them. CDR3 sequence (DNA): TGTGCCAGCAGGAACCCGGGACAACGTTATGGCTACACCTTC. Translated, it gives CASRNPGQRYGYTF.

This sequence joins TRBV7-2 and TRBJ1-6; TRBD1 matches at 8 bases. This CDR3 is built from 16 residues. Germline V CDR1 and CDR2: SGHTA, FQGNSA. The V and J ends lost 6 bases and 13 bases, in that order; junction bases with no gene match: 17. Written as DNA, the CDR3 is TGTGCCAGCAGGTTGGACGAAGCAGGGGGCTCCAAGCCCCTCCACTTT. This encodes CASRLDEAGGSKPLHF.

The chain uses TRBV19 and TRBJ1-2, with TRBD1 matching over 7 bases. Per germline, CDR1 LNHDA and CDR2 SQIVND (reference sequence). This CDR3 spans 13 amino acids. The ends lost 3 bases at V and 7 bases at J; junction bases unmatched: 5. DNA of the CDR3: TGTGCCAGTAGTATTACAGGGGCGACTGGCTACACCTTC. Its protein product is CASSITGATGYTF. Complete variable domain (other parts from reference TRBV19 and TRBJ1-2): DGGITQSPKYLFRKEGQNVTLSCEQNLNHDAMYWYRQDPGQGLRLIYYSQIVNDFQKGDIAEGYSVSREKKESFPLTVTSAQKNPTAFYLCASSITGATGYTFGSGTRLTVV.